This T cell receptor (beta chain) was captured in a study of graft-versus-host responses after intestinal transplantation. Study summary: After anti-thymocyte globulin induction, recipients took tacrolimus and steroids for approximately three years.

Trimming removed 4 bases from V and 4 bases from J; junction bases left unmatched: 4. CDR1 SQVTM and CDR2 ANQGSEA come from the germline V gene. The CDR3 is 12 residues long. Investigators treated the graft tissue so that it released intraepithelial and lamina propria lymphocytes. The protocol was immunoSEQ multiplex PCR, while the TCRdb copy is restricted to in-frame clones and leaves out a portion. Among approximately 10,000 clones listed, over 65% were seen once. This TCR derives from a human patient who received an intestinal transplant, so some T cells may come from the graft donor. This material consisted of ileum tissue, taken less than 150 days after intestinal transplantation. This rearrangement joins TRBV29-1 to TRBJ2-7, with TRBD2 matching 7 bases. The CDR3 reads CSVAGGRYEQYF. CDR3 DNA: TGCAGCGTTGCGGGCGGGAGATACGAGCAGTACTTC.